Included here is one T cell receptor (beta chain) sequence, with context. Its target is unknown. V was clipped by 6 bases and J by 2 bases; unmatched bases: 2. The V gene's germline CDR1 is SGHTA and CDR2 FQGNSA. This CDR3 region has 15 residues. This sample stems from a study of STAT5B mutations in CD4+ large granular lymphocyte leukemia. General study points: CD4-sorted patient repertoires seemed more clonal than healthy CD4+ repertoires. Data were not HLA-matched across samples.

Original processing methods: The detection floor for productive clonotype frequency was 2.59 x 10-5. Only in-frame clones appear in the TCRdb table, and some are missing; sequencing was by immunoSEQ multiplex PCR. V and J calls and clone size follow that table, whereas D and trimming were derived from the DNA. The sample gives about 48,000 clones, around 70% of which show up once; more than 1.5% is in the top ten. The rearrangement joins TRBV7-2 to TRBJ2-1; TRBD2 aligns across 12 bases. This TCR was sampled from a human donor in good health. Sequencing input: CD4+ T cells from blood buffy coats. The CDR3 spells CASSLAGGTYNEQFF. CDR3 nucleotides: TGTGCCAGCAGTCTAGCGGGGGGGACCTACAATGAGCAGTTCTTC.